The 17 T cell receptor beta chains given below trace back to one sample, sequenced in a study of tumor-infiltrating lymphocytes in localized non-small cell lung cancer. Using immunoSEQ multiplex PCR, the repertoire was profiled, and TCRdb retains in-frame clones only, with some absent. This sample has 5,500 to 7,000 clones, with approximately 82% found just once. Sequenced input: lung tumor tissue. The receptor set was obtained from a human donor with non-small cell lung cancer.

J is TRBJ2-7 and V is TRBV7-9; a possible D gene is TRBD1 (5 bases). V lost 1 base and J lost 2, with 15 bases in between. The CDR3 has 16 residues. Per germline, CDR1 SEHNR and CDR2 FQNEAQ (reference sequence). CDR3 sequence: CASSLEGSARPYEQYF. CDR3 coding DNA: TGTGCCAGCAGCTTAGAGGGGTCAGCCCGACCCTACGAGCAGTACTTC. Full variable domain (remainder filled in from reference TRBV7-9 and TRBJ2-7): DTGVSQNPRHKITKRGQNVTFRCDPISEHNRLYWYRQTLGQGPEFLTYFQNEAQLEKSRLLSDRFSAERPKGSFSTLEIQRTEQGDSAMYLCASSLEGSARPYEQYFGPGTRLTVT.

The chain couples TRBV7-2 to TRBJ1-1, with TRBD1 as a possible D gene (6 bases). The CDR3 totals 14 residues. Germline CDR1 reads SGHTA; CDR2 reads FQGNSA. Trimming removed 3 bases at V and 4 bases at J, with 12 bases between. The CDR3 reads CASSFTGFGTEAFF. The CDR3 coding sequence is TGTGCCAGCAGCTTTACAGGGTTTGGCACTGAAGCTTTCTTT. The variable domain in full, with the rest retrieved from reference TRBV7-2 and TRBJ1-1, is GAGVSQSPSNKVTEKGKDVELRCDPISGHTALYWYRQSLGQGLEFLIYFQGNSAPDKSGLPSDRFSAERTGGSVSTLTIQRTQQEDSAVYLCASSFTGFGTEAFFGQGTRLTVV.

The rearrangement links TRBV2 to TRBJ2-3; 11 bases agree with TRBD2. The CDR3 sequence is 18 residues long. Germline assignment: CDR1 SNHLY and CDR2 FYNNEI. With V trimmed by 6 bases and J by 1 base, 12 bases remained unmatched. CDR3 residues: CASRDLLAGGRGTDTQYF. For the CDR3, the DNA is TGTGCCAGCAGGGATTTGTTAGCGGGGGGGCGGGGCACAGATACGCAGTATTTT.

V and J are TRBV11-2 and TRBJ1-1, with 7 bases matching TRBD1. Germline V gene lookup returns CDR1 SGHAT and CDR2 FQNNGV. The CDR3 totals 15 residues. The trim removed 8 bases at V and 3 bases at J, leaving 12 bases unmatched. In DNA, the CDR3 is TGTGCCAGCGTCCAAAATCTCGGACAGGACACTGAAGCTTTCTTT. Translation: CASVQNLGQDTEAFF. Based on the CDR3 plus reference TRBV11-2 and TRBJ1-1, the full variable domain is EAGVAQSPRYKIIEKRQSVAFWCNPISGHATLYWYQQILGQGPKLLIQFQNNGVVDDSQLPKDRFSAERLKGVDSTLKIQPAKLEDSAVYLCASVQNLGQDTEAFFGQGTRLTVV.

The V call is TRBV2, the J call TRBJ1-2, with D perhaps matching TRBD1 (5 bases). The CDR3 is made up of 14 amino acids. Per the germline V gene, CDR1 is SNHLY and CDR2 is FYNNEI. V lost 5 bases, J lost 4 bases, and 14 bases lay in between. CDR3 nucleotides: TGTGCCAGCAGTCAACAGACAGTTGGCTATGGCTACACCTTC. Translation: CASSQQTVGYGYTF.

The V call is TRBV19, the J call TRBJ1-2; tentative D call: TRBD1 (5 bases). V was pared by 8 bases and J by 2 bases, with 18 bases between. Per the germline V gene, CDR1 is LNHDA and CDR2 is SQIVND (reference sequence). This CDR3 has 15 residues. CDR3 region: CASSGLRRDNYGYTF. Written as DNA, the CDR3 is TGTGCCAGTTCGGGCCTCAGAAGGGACAACTATGGCTACACCTTC.

The CDR3 spells CASSQDFGGSSGDTQYF. The CDR3 DNA reads as TGTGCCAGCAGCCAGGACTTTGGCGGGAGTTCTGGAGATACGCAGTATTTT. The V call is TRBV14, the J call TRBJ2-3; 7 nucleotides align to TRBD2. CDR1 and CDR2 (germline): SGHDN, FVKESK. This CDR3 comprises 17 residues. Unmatched junction bases numbered 14, after V lost 3 bases and J lost 5 bases.

The chain's CDR3 is CAISPSGTSQETQYF. The CDR3, as DNA: TGTGCCATCAGCCCGAGCGGGACTAGCCAAGAGACCCAGTACTTC. V and J are TRBV10-3 and TRBJ2-5; 8 bases line up with TRBD2. The CDR3 covers 15 residues. Germline V CDR1 and CDR2: ENHRY, SYGVKD. Losses at the gene ends were 6 bases for V and 1 base for J; bases not matched to a gene: 7.

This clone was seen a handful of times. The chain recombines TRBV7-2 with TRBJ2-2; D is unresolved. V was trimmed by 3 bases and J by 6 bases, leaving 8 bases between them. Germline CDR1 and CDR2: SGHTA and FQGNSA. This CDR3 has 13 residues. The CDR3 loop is CASSFPFPGELFF. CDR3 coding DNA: TGTGCCAGCAGCTTTCCCTTTCCCGGGGAGCTGTTTTTT.

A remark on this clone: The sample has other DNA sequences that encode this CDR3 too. This chain's CDR3 is CSVEDPDRSSYNEQFF. DNA of the CDR3: TGCAGCGTTGAAGATCCGGACAGGAGCTCCTACAATGAGCAGTTCTTC. The V call is TRBV29-1, the J call TRBJ2-1; 7 bases fit TRBD1. Germline CDR1 is SQVTM and CDR2 is ANQGSEA. The CDR3 has 16 residues. Trimming took 0 bases from V and 0 from J; bases not matched to a gene: 5.

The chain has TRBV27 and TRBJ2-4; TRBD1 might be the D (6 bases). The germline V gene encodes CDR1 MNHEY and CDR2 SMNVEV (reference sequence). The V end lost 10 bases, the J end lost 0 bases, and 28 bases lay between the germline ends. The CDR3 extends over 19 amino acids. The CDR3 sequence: CATHRLLRQVTLAKNIQYF. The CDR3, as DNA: TGTGCCACCCACCGTCTACTCCGACAGGTAACCTTAGCCAAAAACATTCAGTACTTC.

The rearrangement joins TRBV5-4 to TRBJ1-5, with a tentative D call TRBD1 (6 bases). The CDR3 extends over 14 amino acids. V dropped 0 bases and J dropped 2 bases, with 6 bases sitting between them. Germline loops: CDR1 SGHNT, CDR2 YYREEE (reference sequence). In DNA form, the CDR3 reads TGTGCCAGCAGCTTGGCAGGGGGCAATCAGCCCCAGCATTTT. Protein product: CASSLAGGNQPQHF.

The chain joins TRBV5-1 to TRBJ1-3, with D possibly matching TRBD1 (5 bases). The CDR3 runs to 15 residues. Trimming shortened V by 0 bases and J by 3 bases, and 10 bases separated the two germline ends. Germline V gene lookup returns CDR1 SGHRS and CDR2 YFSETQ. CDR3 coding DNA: TGCGCCAGCAGCTTGGCCGCGCAGGGTGGAAACACCATATATTTT. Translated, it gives CASSLAAQGGNTIYF.

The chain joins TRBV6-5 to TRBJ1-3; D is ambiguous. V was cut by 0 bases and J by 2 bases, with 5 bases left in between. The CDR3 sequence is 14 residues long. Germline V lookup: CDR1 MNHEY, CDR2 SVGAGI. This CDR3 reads CASSYSAAGNTIYF. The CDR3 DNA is TGTGCCAGCAGTTACTCGGCGGCTGGAAACACCATATATTTT.

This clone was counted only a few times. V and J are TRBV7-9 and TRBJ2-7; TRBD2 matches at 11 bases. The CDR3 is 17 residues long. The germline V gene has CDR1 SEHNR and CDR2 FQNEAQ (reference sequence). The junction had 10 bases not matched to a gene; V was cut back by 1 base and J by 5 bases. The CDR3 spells CASSLVLAGALRDEQYF. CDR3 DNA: TGTGCCAGCAGCTTAGTACTAGCGGGAGCCCTTAGGGACGAGCAGTACTTC.

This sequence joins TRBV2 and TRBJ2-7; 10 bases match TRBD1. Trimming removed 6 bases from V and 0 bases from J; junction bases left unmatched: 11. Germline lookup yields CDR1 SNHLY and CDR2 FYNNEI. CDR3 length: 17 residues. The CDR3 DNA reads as TGTGCCAGCAGGAGGGGGACAGGGGCCATGAGCTCCTACGAGCAGTACTTC. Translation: CASRRGTGAMSSYEQYF.

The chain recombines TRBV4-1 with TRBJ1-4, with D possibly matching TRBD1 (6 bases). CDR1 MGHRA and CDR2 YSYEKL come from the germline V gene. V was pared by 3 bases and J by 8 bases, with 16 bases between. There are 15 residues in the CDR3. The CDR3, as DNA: TGCGCCAGCAGCCAGCAGGGGTACGCAGGCGAAAAACTGTTTTTT. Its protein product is CASSQQGYAGEKLFF.